This T cell receptor beta chain derives from a study of blood T cell repertoires in COVID-19. Study-level background: T cells, B-cell-depleted T cells, or PBMCs provided the cDNA or gDNA that served as material.

The CDR3 covers 14 residues. Germline V lookup: CDR1 SQVTM, CDR2 ANQGSEA. Germline trimming cut 6 bases from V and 0 bases from J; bases unmatched to any gene: 8. The data were produced by immunoSEQ multiplex PCR, yet TCRdb's version contains in-frame clones alone and is incomplete. The table includes around 120,000 clones, around 78% detected once. The genes are TRBV29-1 and TRBJ2-7; the match to TRBD1 covers 7 bases. The sequence came from a man between 65 and 80 years old with acute or convalescent COVID-19. Sequenced: peripheral blood. The CDR3 coding sequence is TGCAGCGTAGACAGCCGGGACAGCTCCTACGAGCAGTACTTC. Amino acids: CSVDSRDSSYEQYF.